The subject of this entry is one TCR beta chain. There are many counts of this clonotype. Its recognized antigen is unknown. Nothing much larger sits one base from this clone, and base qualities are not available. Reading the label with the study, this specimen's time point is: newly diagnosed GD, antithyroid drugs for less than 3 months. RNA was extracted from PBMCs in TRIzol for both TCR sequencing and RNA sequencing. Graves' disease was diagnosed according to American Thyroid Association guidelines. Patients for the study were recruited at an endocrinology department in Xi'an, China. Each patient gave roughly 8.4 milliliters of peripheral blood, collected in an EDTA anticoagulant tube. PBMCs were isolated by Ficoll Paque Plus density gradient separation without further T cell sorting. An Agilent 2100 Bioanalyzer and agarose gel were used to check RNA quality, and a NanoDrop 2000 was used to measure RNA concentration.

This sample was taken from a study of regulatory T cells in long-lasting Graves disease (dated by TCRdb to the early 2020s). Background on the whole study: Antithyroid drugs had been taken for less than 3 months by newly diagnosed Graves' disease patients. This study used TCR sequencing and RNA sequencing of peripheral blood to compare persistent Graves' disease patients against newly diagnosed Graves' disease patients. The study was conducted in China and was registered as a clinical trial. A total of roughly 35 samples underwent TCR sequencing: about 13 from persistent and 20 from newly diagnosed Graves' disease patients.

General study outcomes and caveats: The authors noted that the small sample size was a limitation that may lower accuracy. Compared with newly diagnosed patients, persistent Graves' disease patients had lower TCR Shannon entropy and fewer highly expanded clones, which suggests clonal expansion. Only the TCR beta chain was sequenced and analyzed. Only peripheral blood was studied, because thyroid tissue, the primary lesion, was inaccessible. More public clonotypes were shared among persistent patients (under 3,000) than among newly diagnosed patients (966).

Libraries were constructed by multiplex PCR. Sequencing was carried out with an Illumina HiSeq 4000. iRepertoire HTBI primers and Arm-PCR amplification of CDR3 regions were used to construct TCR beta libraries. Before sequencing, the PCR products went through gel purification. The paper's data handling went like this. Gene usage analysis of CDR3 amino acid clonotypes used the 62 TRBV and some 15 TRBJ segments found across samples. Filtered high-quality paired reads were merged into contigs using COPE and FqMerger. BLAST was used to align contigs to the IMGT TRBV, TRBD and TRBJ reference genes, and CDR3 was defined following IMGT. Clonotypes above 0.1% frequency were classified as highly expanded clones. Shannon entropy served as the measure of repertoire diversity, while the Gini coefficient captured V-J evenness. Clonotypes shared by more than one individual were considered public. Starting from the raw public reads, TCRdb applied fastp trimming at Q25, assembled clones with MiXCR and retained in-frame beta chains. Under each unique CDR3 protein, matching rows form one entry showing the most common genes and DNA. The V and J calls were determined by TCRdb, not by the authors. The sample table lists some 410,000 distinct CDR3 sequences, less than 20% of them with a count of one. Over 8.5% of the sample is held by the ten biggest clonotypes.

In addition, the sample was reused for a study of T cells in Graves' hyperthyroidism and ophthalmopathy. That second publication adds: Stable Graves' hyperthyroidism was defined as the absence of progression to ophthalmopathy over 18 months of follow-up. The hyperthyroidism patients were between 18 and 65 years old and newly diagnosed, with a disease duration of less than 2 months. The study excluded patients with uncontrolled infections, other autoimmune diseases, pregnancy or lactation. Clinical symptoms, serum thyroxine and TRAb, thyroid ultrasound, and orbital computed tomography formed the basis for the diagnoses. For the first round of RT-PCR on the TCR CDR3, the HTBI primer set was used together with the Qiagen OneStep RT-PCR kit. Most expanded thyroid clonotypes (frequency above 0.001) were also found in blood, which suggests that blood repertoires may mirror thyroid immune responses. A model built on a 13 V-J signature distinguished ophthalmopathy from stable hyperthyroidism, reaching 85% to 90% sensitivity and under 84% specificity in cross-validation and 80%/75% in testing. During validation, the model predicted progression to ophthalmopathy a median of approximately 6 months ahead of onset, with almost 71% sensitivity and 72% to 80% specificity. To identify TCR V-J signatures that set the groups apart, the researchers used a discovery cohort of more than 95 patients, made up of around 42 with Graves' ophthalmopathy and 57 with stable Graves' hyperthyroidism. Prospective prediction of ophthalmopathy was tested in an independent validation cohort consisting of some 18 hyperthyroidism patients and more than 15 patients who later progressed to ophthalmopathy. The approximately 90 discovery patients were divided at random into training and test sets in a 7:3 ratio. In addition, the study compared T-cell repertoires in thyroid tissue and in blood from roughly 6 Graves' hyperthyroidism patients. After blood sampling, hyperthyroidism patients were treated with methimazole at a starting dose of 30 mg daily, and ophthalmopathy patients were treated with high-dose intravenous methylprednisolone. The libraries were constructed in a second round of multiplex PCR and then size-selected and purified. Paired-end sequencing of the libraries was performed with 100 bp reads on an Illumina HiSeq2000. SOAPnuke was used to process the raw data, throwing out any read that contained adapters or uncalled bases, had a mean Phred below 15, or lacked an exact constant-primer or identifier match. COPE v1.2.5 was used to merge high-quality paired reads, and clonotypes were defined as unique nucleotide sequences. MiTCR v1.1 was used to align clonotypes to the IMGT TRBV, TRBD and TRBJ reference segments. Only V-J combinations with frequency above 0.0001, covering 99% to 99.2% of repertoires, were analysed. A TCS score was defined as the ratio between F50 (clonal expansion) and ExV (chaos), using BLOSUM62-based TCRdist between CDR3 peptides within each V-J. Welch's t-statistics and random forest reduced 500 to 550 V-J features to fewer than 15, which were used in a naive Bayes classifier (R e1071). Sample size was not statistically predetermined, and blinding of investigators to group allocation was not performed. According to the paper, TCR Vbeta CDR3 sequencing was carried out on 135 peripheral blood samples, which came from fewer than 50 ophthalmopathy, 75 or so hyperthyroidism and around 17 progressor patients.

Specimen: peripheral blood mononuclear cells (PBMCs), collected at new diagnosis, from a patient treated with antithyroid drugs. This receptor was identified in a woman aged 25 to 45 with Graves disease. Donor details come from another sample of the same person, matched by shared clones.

CDR3 loop: CASSLLGAGTTDTQYF. In nucleotides, the sequence is TGTGCCAGCAGCCTCCTAGGAGCGGGGACCACAGATACGCAGTATTTT. Rearrangement joined TRBV3-1 to TRBJ2-3; 7 of the junction bases match TRBD2. Trimming accounts for 4 bases at V and 2 bases at J, while the number of junction bases matched to no gene is 9. The CDR3 numbers 16 residues from cysteine through phenylalanine. The DNA shown is the 48-base CDR3, in frame from base 1. From a lookup of the germline V gene (reference sequence), CDR1 and CDR2 are LGHDT and YNNKEL.